This paragraph covers one TCR beta chain sequence. The target antigen is unknown. Germline V gene lookup returns CDR1 MDHEN and CDR2 SYDVKM. V was clipped by 5 bases and J by 1 base; unmatched bases: 7. This CDR3 spans 16 amino acids. At sampling all donors were nominally healthy, likely with unrecorded immune exposures. 60 Vbeta and 13 Jbeta primers were used in PCR. Sequenced by immunoSEQ multiplex PCR; TCRdb stores in-frame clones only, minus some. The repertoire holds 100,000 to 150,000 clones, with about three quarters as singletons. The data were taken from a study of cytomegalovirus exposure and HLA in healthy donors. Study-wide background: Some 80 million unique TCRs from HLA-typed donors were held in an early data release. Study-level points and caveats: Most TCR beta V segments were productive about 90% or about 30% of the time in an earlier analysis. Listed as cytomegalovirus-associated were approximately 160 TCR beta chains.

The specimen sequenced was PBMCs. The TCR originated in a man aged 25 to 40 in good health and CMV-seronegative. The V call is TRBV28, the J call TRBJ1-2, with 10 bases aligning to TRBD1. This CDR3 is CASSRTGGPLNYGYTF. In DNA, the CDR3 is TGTGCCAGCAGTCGGACAGGGGGGCCCCTTAACTATGGCTACACCTTC.